These T cell receptor beta chains were read from a single sample in a study of shared clonotypes between healthy human individuals. Some clones are missing from TCRdb's copy, which holds only in-frame ones; the method was immunoSEQ multiplex PCR. The data show a few million clones, approximately 92% seen once. The specimen was naive CD8+ T cells from PBMCs. Every receptor here comes from a young man in good health. Some clones in this sample may be carry-over from other donors' samples. Both conserved end residues are part of each CDR3. D genes are given only for firm matches. The listing skips clone size in some rows; elsewhere it reads once, few, many or a size class.

V,D,J,size,DNA,CDR3
TRBV4-1,.,TRBJ2-7,.,TGCGCCAGCAGCCAAGACCCCCCCGGGGAGCAGTACTTC,CASSQDPPGEQYF
TRBV7-9,.,TRBJ2-2,.,TGTGCCAGCAGCTTTCCAGGGCCTAACACCGGGGAGCTGTTTTTT,CASSFPGPNTGELFF
TRBV27,TRBD2,TRBJ2-2,.,TGTGCCTCGGCTAGCGGGAACCCCGGGGAGCTGTTTTTT,CASASGNPGELFF
TRBV15,TRBD2,TRBJ2-7,.,TGTGCCACCAGCGGGGAGGGGCGGTTCGGCTTC,CATSGEGRFGF
TRBV11-2,.,TRBJ2-7,.,TGTGCCAGCAGCTTAGTAACCGCCTACGAGCAGTACTTC,CASSLVTAYEQYF
TRBV9,.,TRBJ1-5,.,TGTGCCAGCAGCGTAGAAGGCAAGTATTCGGCACCTCAAAATCAGCCCCAGCATTTT,CASSVEGKYSAPQNQPQHF
TRBV19,.,TRBJ2-1,.,TGTGCCACCGACTCCGGGGTTGAGCAGTTCTTC,CATDSGVEQFF
TRBV13,TRBD2,TRBJ2-1,.,TGTGCCAGCAGCCCCCGCCCGGGACTACCCTACAATGAGCAGTTCTTC,CASSPRPGLPYNEQFF
TRBV5-1,.,TRBJ2-7,.,TGCGCCAGCAGCTTCAGGACGGCATTGTCCTACGAGCAGTACTTC,CASSFRTALSYEQYF
TRBV7-2,.,TRBJ2-1,.,TGTGCCAGCAGCTGGGGGGGCCAGGGGCGCAATGAGCAGTTCTTC,CASSWGGQGRNEQFF
TRBV5-6,.,TRBJ2-5,.,TGTGCCAGCAGCAGCCGGGCCCCATGGGGGGAGACCCAGTACTTC,CASSSRAPWGETQYF
TRBV20-1,.,TRBJ2-7,.,TGCAGTGCTAGACAGTTCTACGAGCAGTACTTC,CSARQFYEQYF
TRBV5-8,.,TRBJ2-7,.,TGTGCCAACCGATTGAGAGTCCGCGAGCAGTACTTC,CANRLRVREQYF
TRBV27,.,TRBJ2-7,.,TGTGCCAGCAGTTTATCAGGATCCTACGAGCAGTACTTC,CASSLSGSYEQYF
TRBV19,.,TRBJ2-7,.,TGTGCCAGTAGTATAGACAGGGGATCCTACGAGCAGTACTTC,CASSIDRGSYEQYF
TRBV2,.,TRBJ2-2,.,TGTGCCAGCAGTGATGGGGGGGAGCTGTTTTTT,CASSDGGELFF
TRBV30,.,TRBJ1-2,.,TGTGCCTGGGTGGGGGCCGACTATGGCTACACCTTC,CAWVGADYGYTF
TRBV27,TRBD1,TRBJ2-5,.,TGTGCCAGCAGTCGACAGGGAGCCGGAAGGAGAGAGACCCAGTACTTC,CASSRQGAGRRETQYF
TRBV19,.,TRBJ1-2,.,TGTGCCAGTACCTCCAGCGCCGGCTACACCTTC,CASTSSAGYTF
TRBV7-9,TRBD1,TRBJ1-1,few,TGTGCCAGCAGCTTAAGGGACAGGTGGAACACTGAAGCTTTCTTT,CASSLRDRWNTEAFF
TRBV19,.,TRBJ2-7,.,TGTGCCAGTAGTATAGATTTTACAGGGTTAACCTACGAGCAGTACTTC,CASSIDFTGLTYEQYF
TRBV28,.,TRBJ2-7,.,TGTGCCAGCAGTTTTGGTTCGGCGTCCTACGAGCAGTACTTC,CASSFGSASYEQYF
TRBV21-1,.,TRBJ2-2,.,TGTGCCAGCAGCATCAGAAGACAGTATCCGGTCGGGGAGCTGTTTTTT,CASSIRRQYPVGELFF
TRBV13,.,TRBJ2-3,.,TGTGCCAGCAGCTTGGGTAGAAGCACAGATACGCAGTATTTT,CASSLGRSTDTQYF
TRBV4-1,.,TRBJ1-1,.,TGCGCCAGCAGCCACGGACTGAACACTGAAGCTTTCTTT,CASSHGLNTEAFF
TRBV25-1,.,TRBJ2-5,.,TGTGCCAGCAGTGCAAGTTTAGGACAGCAAGAGACCCAGTACTTC,CASSASLGQQETQYF
TRBV18,TRBD1,TRBJ1-1,.,TGTGCCAGCTCACCAGAGAGAGCAGGGGGCGCGGACACTGAAGCTTTCTTT,CASSPERAGGADTEAFF
TRBV30,.,TRBJ2-4,.,TGTGCCTGGGGGCAGGGTGGGGGTCTAGCCAAAAACATTCAGTACTTC,CAWGQGGGLAKNIQYF
TRBV5-1,.,TRBJ2-7,.,TGCGCCAGCAGCGTCCTTTTTCCCGAGCAGTACTTC,CASSVLFPEQYF
TRBV4-1,TRBD1,TRBJ1-4,once,TGCGCCAGCAGCCAAGTAAGGGGGACAGGGACTGAAAAACTGTTTTTT,CASSQVRGTGTEKLFF
TRBV9,TRBD2,TRBJ2-7,.,TGTGCCAGCAGCGTAGGTGGCGGGAGGGGCGAGCAGTACTTC,CASSVGGGRGEQYF
TRBV4-1,.,TRBJ2-1,.,TGCGCCAGCAGCCAAGAAGATAGTGGGGCCCCAGGCTATGAGCAGTTCTTC,CASSQEDSGAPGYEQFF
TRBV9,TRBD2,TRBJ2-7,.,TGTGCCAGCAGCGTAGGGGACGGGAGGGCTTACGAGCAGTACTTC,CASSVGDGRAYEQYF
TRBV28,.,TRBJ2-7,.,TGTGCCAGCGGGAGATTTGGCTGGGACTTAGCGAACGAGCAGTACTTC,CASGRFGWDLANEQYF
TRBV15,TRBD1,TRBJ1-1,once,TGTGCCACGAGACAGGGAAACACTGAAGCTTTCTTT,CATRQGNTEAFF
TRBV9,TRBD2,TRBJ2-7,.,TGTGCCAGCAGCGCGCTAGCGGGACGGGGCTACGAGCAGTACTTC,CASSALAGRGYEQYF
TRBV9,.,TRBJ2-4,.,TGTGCCAGCAGCGTAGGGGGTCCAGACATTCAGTACTTC,CASSVGGPDIQYF
TRBV4-3,.,TRBJ2-7,.,TGCGCCAGCAGCCAAGAGTTAGCGCGTAGCTCCTACGAGCAGTACTTC,CASSQELARSSYEQYF